One sample yielded the 18 T cell receptor beta chains listed below, sequenced in a study of T cell responses to AZD1222 COVID-19 vaccine. The protocol was immunoSEQ multiplex PCR, while the TCRdb copy is restricted to in-frame clones and leaves out a portion. The repertoire includes 100,000 to 150,000 clones, around 92% of them detected once, and roughly 7.9% sits in the top ten. Material: peripheral blood, obtained 28 days after the second AZD1222 dose. All receptors derive from an adult who received the AZD1222 COVID-19 vaccine.

The V call is TRBV5-4, the J call TRBJ2-1; 12 positions match TRBD2. V was clipped by 6 bases and J by 5 bases; unmatched bases: 6. The CDR3 extends over 15 amino acids. Germline values: CDR1 SGHNT, CDR2 YYREEE (reference sequence). The CDR3 DNA reads as TGTGCCAGCAAGCTAGCGGGAGGGCTGAACAATGAGCAGTTCTTC. The encoded protein is CASKLAGGLNNEQFF.

A single count supports this clone. This rearrangement joins TRBV2 to TRBJ1-5, with D perhaps matching TRBD1 (6 bases). Germline loops: CDR1 SNHLY, CDR2 FYNNEI. The ends were cut back, 4 bases at V and 7 bases at J, with 11 bases in the middle. This CDR3 contains 13 residues. CDR3 in amino acids: CASSGMRGQPQHF. In DNA, the CDR3 is TGTGCCAGCAGTGGGATGAGGGGGCAGCCCCAGCATTTT.

The rearrangement joins TRBV5-1 to TRBJ2-5; 12 bases match TRBD2. Looked up from germline, CDR1 is SGHRS and CDR2 is YFSETQ. Trimming at V came to 3 bases and at J to 3 bases, leaving 3 bases not matched to a gene. The CDR3 is 15 residues long. The CDR3 DNA sequence: TGCGCCAGCAGCTCGGGACTAGCGGGTGAAGAGACCCAGTACTTC. Protein sequence: CASSSGLAGEETQYF.

The J gene is TRBJ1-3, the V gene TRBV6-5; the D gene is possibly TRBD1 (5 bases). This CDR3 has 14 residues. V gave up 4 bases and J gave up 6 bases, with 13 bases separating them. Germline loops: CDR1 MNHEY, CDR2 SVGAGI. The chain's CDR3 is CASSSGSLSNTIYF. CDR3 DNA: TGTGCCAGCAGTTCAGGGAGTTTGTCAAACACCATATATTTT.

This chain joins TRBV5-4 and TRBJ2-7; tentative D call: TRBD1 (6 bases). The germline gives CDR1 SGHNT, CDR2 YYREEE (reference sequence). The CDR3 contains 15 residues. V shed 0 bases and J shed 1 base, with 11 bases lying between them. CDR3 loop: CASSLGGQLSYEQYF. CDR3 DNA: TGTGCCAGCAGCTTGGGGGGGCAGTTATCCTACGAGCAGTACTTC.

The rearrangement links TRBV27 to TRBJ2-7; no definite D call. The ends were cut back, 4 bases at V and 0 bases at J, with 10 bases in the middle. This CDR3 has 14 residues. Germline assignment: CDR1 MNHEY and CDR2 SMNVEV (reference sequence). CDR3 protein: CASSSRSHSYEQYF. CDR3 DNA sequence: TGTGCCAGCAGTTCTCGCTCCCACTCCTACGAGCAGTACTTC.

The chain combines TRBV14 with TRBJ2-3; D might be TRBD1 or TRBD2, each matching 5 bases. Germline values: CDR1 SGHDN, CDR2 FVKESK. V lost 4 bases to trimming and J lost 4 bases, with 21 bases between them. The CDR3 consists of 17 residues. Here the CDR3 reads CASSRHSPGRMSDTQYF. The CDR3 DNA reads TGTGCCAGCAGCCGACACTCACCAGGGAGAATGTCAGATACGCAGTATTTT.

V gene TRBV5-1 combines with J gene TRBJ2-2; TRBD1 is a possible D gene (6 bases). The germline V and J ends were trimmed by 5 bases and 0 bases, with 11 bases remaining between them. Germline V gene lookup returns CDR1 SGHRS and CDR2 YFSETQ. The length of the CDR3 is 15 residues. The CDR3 coding sequence is TGCGCCAGCAGGCCGGGACAAGCGAACACCGGGGAGCTGTTTTTT. Protein sequence: CASRPGQANTGELFF.

The chain links TRBV6-5 to TRBJ2-7; D not certain. The CDR3 totals 13 residues. The germline V and J ends were trimmed by 6 bases and 0 bases, with 9 bases remaining between them. CDR1 MNHEY and CDR2 SVGAGI come from the germline V gene. CDR3 nucleotides: TGTGCCAGCAGAAAAAACCTCTCCTACGAGCAGTACTTC. As protein: CASRKNLSYEQYF.

This sequence joins TRBV7-8 and TRBJ1-4; D uncertain. The CDR3 contains 16 residues. Looked up from germline, CDR1 is SGHVS and CDR2 is FQNEAQ. Trimming removed 2 bases from V and 4 bases from J, with 14 bases in between. DNA for the CDR3: TGTGCCAGCAGCTTAAGAACAAACACCCTTAATGAAAAACTGTTTTTT. Encoded protein: CASSLRTNTLNEKLFF.

A single count supports this clone. The rearrangement joins TRBV2 to TRBJ2-7; 8 bases agree with TRBD1. The length of the CDR3 is 14 residues. Looked up from germline, CDR1 is SNHLY and CDR2 is FYNNEI. V was pared by 7 bases and J by 2 bases, with 7 bases of the junction left unmatched. The CDR3 nucleotides read TGTGCCAGCACGGGACAGGCTCGAGCCTACGAGCAGTACTTC. Its protein product is CASTGQARAYEQYF.

The chain links TRBV18 to TRBJ1-2; D not certain. The germline gives CDR1 KGHSH, CDR2 LQKENI. Between the trimmed V and J ends, which lost 2 bases and 8 bases, there was a span of 15 bases. The CDR3 has 14 residues. The CDR3 DNA reads as TGTGCCAGCTCACCAAGCGGGCTTCCGAGCGGCTACACCTTC. As protein: CASSPSGLPSGYTF.

This rearrangement joins TRBV5-1 to TRBJ1-1; no firm D call. Deletions cut 0 bases from V and 6 bases from J, with 15 bases between. Germline V gives CDR1 SGHRS, CDR2 YFSETQ. The CDR3 length is 15 residues. DNA for the CDR3: TGCGCCAGCAGCTTGGCTGTCCGGGAAAACTCTGAAGCTTTCTTT. It yields the protein CASSLAVRENSEAFF. The whole variable domain, filled in from reference TRBV5-1 and TRBJ1-1, reads KAGVTQTPRYLIKTRGQQVTLSCSPISGHRSVSWYQQTPGQGLQFLFEYFSETQRNKGNFPGRFSGRQFSNSRSEMNVSTLELGDSALYLCASSLAVRENSEAFFGQGTRLTVV.

The CDR3 coding sequence is TGTGCCAGCAGCAACAAAGCTATACCGGGACAGGTCTCCTACGAGCAGTACTTC. Residues: CASSNKAIPGQVSYEQYF. This chain connects TRBV21-1 to TRBJ2-7; the table's D call of TRBD1 was not tested on the DNA. TRBV21-1 is shown as a pseudogene. The CDR3 loop spans 18 amino acids.

This sequence joins TRBV4-1 and TRBJ1-1, with 8 nucleotides matching TRBD1. The germline CDR1 and CDR2 sequences are MGHRA and YSYEKL. Trimming took 3 bases from V and 4 from J; bases not matched to a gene: 7. The CDR3 contains 15 residues. The CDR3 coding sequence is TGCGCCAGCAGCCAGTTGGACAGGGAAACCACTGAAGCTTTCTTT. Amino acid sequence: CASSQLDRETTEAFF.

This clone appeared a single time. The chain joins TRBV7-8 to TRBJ1-5; possibly TRBD1 for D (5 bases). The CDR3 is made up of 14 amino acids. Germline-derived CDR1 and CDR2 are SGHVS and FQNEAQ. V lost 5 bases and J 4 bases, leaving 12 bases between the germline ends. The CDR3 DNA reads TGTGCCAGCAGCCCCGACAGAGAAAATCAGCCCCAGCATTTT. This translates into CASSPDRENQPQHF.

The genes are TRBV5-5 and TRBJ2-7; TRBD1 aligns across 8 bases. Germline loops: CDR1 SGHKS, CDR2 YYEKEE (reference sequence). The CDR3 is made up of 18 amino acids. The junction had 18 bases not matched to a gene; V was cut back by 3 bases and J by 4 bases. The CDR3 coding sequence is TGTGCCAGCAGCTCGACAGGGGCGGTTTGGGCTCAGGGTTACGAGCAGTACTTC. This codes for CASSSTGAVWAQGYEQYF.

The CDR3 loop is CASRGAAEIGNTIYF. DNA of the CDR3: TGTGCCAGCAGAGGGGCCGCGGAGATTGGAAACACCATATATTTT. This sequence joins TRBV6-5 and TRBJ1-3; tentative D call: TRBD1 (5 bases). CDR1 and CDR2 (germline): MNHEY, SVGAGI. The CDR3 contains 15 residues. Trimming pared 6 bases from V and 3 bases from J, leaving 15 bases between.